This T cell receptor beta chain was captured by sequencing in a study of T-cell memory formation after mild COVID-19. General observations from the study: Clones which contracted sat mainly in CM and EM if CD4+, and in EMRA if CD8+. The study found balanced CD4/CD8 in clones contracting day 15 to 85 and a CD4+ lean in later expanders.

Constant-segment primers were used for 5'RACE, and the resulting TCR alpha and TCR beta cDNA libraries carried sample barcodes and UMIs. One entry per CDR3 protein results from TCRdb running MiXCR on the 5' RACE reads. This table has under 450,000 distinct CDR3 sequences, more than 20% appearing once. The CDR3 length is 13 residues. From germline, CDR1 is DFQATT and CDR2 SNEGSKA (reference sequence). V was trimmed by 5 bases and J by 3 bases, leaving 13 bases between them. As for this clonotype: Its antigen is still unknown.

This sequence originates from a man aged 18-30 years who had mild COVID-19 (a few samples of this study predate the infection). Cell type and time point are not known. The sample consisted of PBMCs or a T cell subset sorted from them (not recorded which). This rearrangement joins TRBV20-1 to TRBJ1-1, with unresolved D. The CDR3 protein is CSAGVWTHTEAFF. As DNA, the CDR3 is TGCAGTGCTGGGGTCTGGACCCACACTGAAGCTTTCTTT.